The next 7 T cell receptor beta chains were all read from a single sample in a study of blood T cell repertoires in COVID-19. TCRdb's table, derived via immunoSEQ multiplex PCR, lists solely in-frame clones and lacks some. Among approximately 320,000 clones listed, roughly 85% were seen once. The sequencing input was peripheral blood. These receptors came from a human donor in a cohort sampled during active COVID-19.

This chain joins TRBV5-6 and TRBJ2-2; tentative D call: TRBD2 (5 bases). Per the germline V gene, CDR1 is SGHDT and CDR2 is YYEEEE. The CDR3 totals 13 residues. Trimming took off 3 bases at V and 5 bases at J, with 8 bases between the two ends. The CDR3 protein is CASSWTGTGELFF. The CDR3 nucleotides read TGTGCCAGCAGCTGGACGGGGACCGGGGAGCTGTTTTTT.

The genes are TRBV5-4 and TRBJ2-3; the match to TRBD2 covers 13 bases. The germline CDR1 and CDR2 sequences are SGHNT and YYREEE (reference sequence). This CDR3 contains 15 residues. The J segment lost 4 bases and the V segment lost 5 bases, leaving 4 bases of the junction unmatched. The CDR3 here is CASSTSGGAADTQYF. The CDR3 DNA sequence: TGTGCCAGCAGTACTAGCGGGGGGGCAGCAGATACGCAGTATTTT.

This chain connects TRBV6-5 to TRBJ1-6; D unresolved. This CDR3 comprises 15 residues. Per germline, CDR1 MNHEY and CDR2 SVGAGI. V lost 4 bases and J 0 bases, leaving 7 bases between the germline ends. The CDR3 reads CASSSRASYNSPLHF. In DNA, the CDR3 is TGTGCCAGCAGTTCCCGCGCCTCCTATAATTCACCCCTCCACTTT.

The V call is TRBV7-3, the J call TRBJ2-2; 12 bases map to TRBD2. Germline CDR1 is SGHTA and CDR2 is FQGTGA. The CDR3 runs 15 residues. V trimming: 4 bases; J trimming: 9 bases; junction bases outside the gene matches: 6. CDR3 loop: CASSSSSGGARELFF. In nucleotides, the CDR3 is TGTGCCAGCAGCTCCTCTAGCGGGGGGGCCCGGGAGCTGTTTTTT.

The V gene is TRBV12-3 or TRBV12-4, the J gene TRBJ2-2; the D is unclear. V lost 6 bases to trimming and J lost 0 bases, with 5 bases between them. This CDR3 contains 13 residues. The CDR3 region is CASSRANTGELFF. The CDR3 DNA reads TGTGCCAGCAGCCGGGCGAACACCGGGGAGCTGTTTTTT.

Comment on this clone: A junction boundary mismatches the germline segment, possibly from a read error. Other DNA sequences within the sample encode an identical CDR3. The chain links TRBV12-3 or TRBV12-4 to TRBJ2-5, with D unclear. This CDR3 has 12 amino acids. The CDR3 is CASSLTQETQYF. The CDR3 bases are TGTGCCAGCAGTTTAACACAAGAGACTCAGTACTTC.

The chain employs TRBV3-1 (or the pseudogene TRBV3-2) and TRBJ1-2, with 9 bases matching TRBD1. CDR3 length: 15 residues. V was pared by 3 bases and J by 5 bases, with 7 bases of the junction left unmatched. CDR1 is LGHDT, CDR2 YNNKEL, per germline (reference sequence). CDR3 in amino acids: CASSQAGQGWYGYTF. The CDR3 nucleotides are TGTGCCAGCAGCCAGGCGGGACAGGGCTGGTATGGCTACACCTTC.